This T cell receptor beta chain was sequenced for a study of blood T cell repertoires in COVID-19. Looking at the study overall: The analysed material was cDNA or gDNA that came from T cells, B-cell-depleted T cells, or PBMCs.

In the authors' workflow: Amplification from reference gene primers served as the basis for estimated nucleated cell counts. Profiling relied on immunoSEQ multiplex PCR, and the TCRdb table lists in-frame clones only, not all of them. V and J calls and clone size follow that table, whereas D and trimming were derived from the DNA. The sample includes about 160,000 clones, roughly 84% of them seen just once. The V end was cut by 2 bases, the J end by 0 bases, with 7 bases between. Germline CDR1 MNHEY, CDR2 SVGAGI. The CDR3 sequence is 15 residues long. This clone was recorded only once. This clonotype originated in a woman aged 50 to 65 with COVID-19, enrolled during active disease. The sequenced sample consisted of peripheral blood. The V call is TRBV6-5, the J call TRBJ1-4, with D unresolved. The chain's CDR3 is CASSYAGSTNEKLFF. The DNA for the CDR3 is TGTGCCAGCAGTTACGCCGGTTCAACTAATGAAAAACTGTTTTTT.